This TCR beta chain was sequenced for a study of CD4 T cells in relation to SARS-CoV-2 and coronaviruses. Across the whole study: After 10 days of antigen culture, PBMC TCR beta CDR3s were sequenced. Negative control cultures got HIV-1 Nef peptides or no peptide. Study-level findings and limits: Samples before the pandemic and after infection were not matched within any donor.

Germline trimming cut 1 base from V and 0 bases from J; bases unmatched to any gene: 18. CDR3 size: 20 residues. Germline lookup yields CDR1 SGHRS and CDR2 YFSETQ. Points on this clone: Its antigen is not known.

The unexposed donors gave CD4+ T cells in about 2011-2018, prior to COVID-19. Isolation of CD4+ T cells took place after 10 days in culture. Sequencing used immunoSEQ multiplex PCR; TCRdb keeps in-frame clones, though not all of them. Of 24,000 or so clones listed, more than 75% were seen once; the top ten hold over 11%. Material for sequencing was CD4+ T cells from PBMCs, cultured in vitro. The origin of this receptor is a human donor in good health. This chain connects TRBV5-1 to TRBJ2-7, with TRBD2 matching 8 bases. This CDR3 reads CASSLRRGAGGGDRSYEQYF. CDR3 in DNA: TGCGCCAGCAGCTTGAGAAGGGGCGCGGGGGGCGGGGATCGCTCCTACGAGCAGTACTTC.